Below, 24 T cell receptor beta chains from the same sample are listed, as sequenced in a study of OX40 agonist ivuxolimab in advanced cancers. The assay was immunoSEQ multiplex PCR, and TCRdb's table has in-frame clones only and misses some. The repertoire holds about 70,000 clones, with 80% to 95% as singletons. The specimen comprised CD4+ or CD8+ T cells sorted from blood, sampled in a trial of the OX40 agonist ivuxolimab. These receptors all stem from an adult with an advanced solid tumor such as melanoma, head and neck, liver or kidney cancer.

The chain joins TRBV7-6 to TRBJ2-7; 8 bases align to TRBD1. V lost 6 bases, J lost 5 bases, and 6 bases stayed unmatched. The CDR3 spans 13 residues. CDR1 and CDR2 from the germline V gene are SGHVS and FNYEAQ. CDR3 bases: TGTGCCAGCAGTCAAGACAGGGGACACGAGCAGTACTTC. This sequence encodes CASSQDRGHEQYF.

The gene calls are TRBV11-2 and TRBJ1-2; D is unresolved. The CDR3 contains 13 residues. Germline V gene data show CDR1 as SGHAT and CDR2 as FQNNGV. With 2 bases removed from V and 0 bases from J, the gap between germline ends came to 4 bases. The CDR3 reads CASSLHTNYGYTF. The CDR3 DNA reads TGTGCCAGCAGCTTACATACTAACTATGGCTACACCTTC.

V and J are TRBV19 and TRBJ1-4; D is possibly TRBD1 (5 bases). V lost 6 bases to trimming and J lost 5 bases, with 13 bases between them. The CDR3 has 14 residues. Germline V lookup: CDR1 LNHDA, CDR2 SQIVND (reference sequence). This CDR3 reads CASSPGAENEKLFF. The CDR3 DNA is TGTGCCAGTAGCCCCGGGGCGGAGAATGAAAAACTGTTTTTT.

In the case of this clone: The junction and the germline gene differ at one end; a read error may be behind it. This chain links TRBV19 with TRBJ2-1, with D hard to call. The germline V gene encodes CDR1 LNHDA and CDR2 SQIVND (reference sequence). This CDR3 region has 13 residues. The CDR3 reads CASSSASCNEQFF. CDR3 nucleotide sequence: TGTGCCAGTAGTAGCGCGTCCTGCAATGAGCAGTTCTTC. Complete variable domain (other parts from reference TRBV19 and TRBJ2-1): DGGITQSPKYLFRKEGQNVTLSCEQNLNHDAMYWYRQDPGQGLRLIYYSQIVNDFQKGDIAEGYSVSREKKESFPLTVTSAQKNPTAFYLCASSSASCNEQFFGPGTRLTVL.

The gene calls are TRBV4-1 and TRBJ2-1; D ambiguous. V lost 0 bases and J lost 3, with 9 bases in between. The CDR3 totals 15 residues. Germline V gene lookup returns CDR1 MGHRA and CDR2 YSYEKL. The CDR3 DNA follows: TGCGCCAGCAGCCAAGATAGTGGGGACTACAATGAGCAGTTCTTC. It specifies CASSQDSGDYNEQFF.

The rearrangement links TRBV19 to TRBJ2-1, with D unresolved. This CDR3 region has 14 residues. From germline, CDR1 is LNHDA and CDR2 SQIVND (reference sequence). V lost 7 bases, J lost 6 bases, and 16 bases lay in between. The CDR3 sequence: CASTPGVTPNEQFF. In DNA form, the CDR3 reads TGTGCCAGTACCCCTGGGGTAACCCCCAATGAGCAGTTCTTC.

The chain has TRBV6-5 and TRBJ1-1; no firm D call. V dropped 4 bases and J dropped 1 base, with 1 base sitting between them. The CDR3 has 11 amino acids. Looked up from germline, CDR1 is MNHEY and CDR2 is SVGAGI. The CDR3 region is CASSWNTEAFF. Here the CDR3 DNA reads TGTGCCAGCAGTTGGAACACTGAAGCTTTCTTT.

This clone was seen only once. The chain links TRBV30 to TRBJ1-4; no definite D call. The CDR3 is made up of 13 amino acids. Germline assignment: CDR1 GTSNPN and CDR2 SVGIG (reference sequence). Deletions cut 2 bases from V and 12 bases from J, with 16 bases between. The CDR3 DNA reads as TGTGCCTGGAGTACTTCGGGATTCCAGGAACTGTTTTTT. It codes for CAWSTSGFQELFF.

The V call is TRBV2, the J call TRBJ1-1; D remains unclear. Germline-derived CDR1 and CDR2 are SNHLY and FYNNEI. V was trimmed by 1 base and J by 3 bases, leaving 9 bases between them. The CDR3 is made up of 14 amino acids. DNA of the CDR3: TGTGCCAGCAGTGAAGGGCAGACCTACACTGAAGCTTTCTTT. Translating gives CASSEGQTYTEAFF.

The V and J genes are TRBV19 and TRBJ1-1; D is ambiguous. The CDR3 sequence is 12 residues long. V shed 5 bases and J shed 5 bases, with 9 bases lying between them. Looked up from germline, CDR1 is LNHDA and CDR2 is SQIVND (reference sequence). The CDR3 nucleotides read TGTGCCAGTAGTCCGTCGGTGACTGAAGCTTTCTTT. Translated, it gives CASSPSVTEAFF.

A word on this clone: A read error may explain this, as a much larger clone is one base away. This chain connects TRBV2 to TRBJ2-3; unclear D gene. Germline lookup yields CDR1 SNHLY and CDR2 FYNNEI. With 4 bases removed from V and 0 bases from J, the gap between germline ends came to 5 bases. CDR3 length: 13 amino acids. The CDR3 here is CASSGTSTDTQYF. The CDR3 bases are TGTGCCAGCAGTGGAACTAGCACAGATACGCAGTATTTT. The whole variable domain, remainder taken from reference TRBV2 and TRBJ2-3, is EPEVTQTPSHQVTQMGQEVILRCVPISNHLYFYWYRQILGQKVEFLVSFYNNEISEKSEIFDDQFSVERPDGSNFTLKIRSTKLEDSAMYFCASSGTSTDTQYFGPGTRLTVL.

The chain is built from TRBV6-1 and TRBJ2-7; D gene unclear. In germline, CDR1 is MNHNS, CDR2 SASEGT. This CDR3 is 11 amino acids long. V gave up 3 bases and J gave up 4 bases, with 4 bases separating them. CDR3 amino acids: CASSEGYEQYF. As DNA, the CDR3 is TGTGCCAGCAGTGAGGGATACGAGCAGTACTTC.

The J gene is TRBJ1-4, the V gene TRBV10-3; no reliable D call. From germline, CDR1 is ENHRY and CDR2 SYGVKD. V lost 0 bases and J lost 8, with 4 bases in between. The CDR3 is 12 residues long. The CDR3: CAISESLEKLFF. Here the CDR3 DNA reads TGTGCCATCAGTGAGTCGTTAGAAAAACTGTTTTTT.

The CDR3 loop is CASSPQGGSFSGNYGYTF. DNA for the CDR3: TGCGCCAGCAGCCCCCAAGGGGGGTCGTTTTCGGGTAACTATGGCTACACCTTC. The gene calls are TRBV5-1 and TRBJ1-2; possibly TRBD1 for D (6 bases). This CDR3 comprises 18 residues. Germline V gene lookup returns CDR1 SGHRS and CDR2 YFSETQ. Between the trimmed V and J ends, which lost 4 bases and 1 base, there was a span of 23 bases.

The chain uses TRBV29-1 and TRBJ1-2; 7 bases fit TRBD1. The CDR3 totals 12 residues. Germline CDR1 reads SQVTM; CDR2 reads ANQGSEA. J lost 4 bases, V lost 8 bases, and 7 bases had no gene match. CDR3 sequence: CSSGGTAYGYTF. The CDR3 DNA reads TGCAGCTCTGGTGGGACAGCCTATGGCTACACCTTC.

This clone was observed once. This rearrangement joins TRBV27 to TRBJ2-7; possible D gene TRBD2, 5 bases. The CDR3 is made up of 16 amino acids. Trimming removed 4 bases from V and 5 bases from J, with 21 bases in between. Germline CDR1 MNHEY, CDR2 SMNVEV (reference sequence). CDR3 sequence: CASSSAVTGLGDEQYF. The DNA of the CDR3 is TGTGCCAGCAGTTCCGCAGTAACGGGGTTAGGCGACGAGCAGTACTTC.

The chain uses TRBV7-9 and TRBJ2-3, with 8 bases identical to TRBD1. The CDR3 extends over 15 amino acids. Trimming at V came to 6 bases and at J to 1 base, leaving 6 bases not matched to a gene. CDR1 and CDR2 from the germline V gene are SEHNR and FQNEAQ (reference sequence). CDR3 loop: CASSTTGEGTDTQYF. CDR3 nucleotide sequence: TGTGCCAGCAGTACGACAGGGGAGGGCACAGATACGCAGTATTTT.

The V gene is TRBV15, the J gene TRBJ1-1; D ambiguous. This CDR3 has 13 amino acids. V was pared by 1 base and J by 1 base, with 4 bases between. Germline loops: CDR1 LNHNV, CDR2 YYDKDF (reference sequence). CDR3 sequence reads: CATSRVENTEAFF. The CDR3 DNA reads TGTGCCACCAGCAGAGTAGAGAACACTGAAGCTTTCTTT.

The gene calls are TRBV5-1 and TRBJ1-1; D is unresolved. Germline V gene data show CDR1 as SGHRS and CDR2 as YFSETQ. V shed 5 bases and J shed 0 bases, with 14 bases lying between them. The CDR3 is made up of 15 amino acids. The CDR3 DNA sequence: TGCGCCAGCAGGGAACTACCAGAAATGAACACTGAAGCTTTCTTT. The encoded protein is CASRELPEMNTEAFF.

This clone was recorded only once. The gene calls are TRBV5-6 and TRBJ2-7; D perhaps matches TRBD1 (6 bases). Trimming removed 7 bases at V and 3 bases at J, with 14 bases between. Germline assignment: CDR1 SGHDT and CDR2 YYEEEE. CDR3 length equals 13 residues. This CDR3 is CASGPTGHYEQYF. For the CDR3, the DNA is TGTGCCAGCGGGCCGACAGGCCACTACGAGCAGTACTTC.

This clone was seen a few times. J is TRBJ1-1 and V is TRBV5-6; D unclear. Looked up from germline, CDR1 is SGHDT and CDR2 is YYEEEE. Trimming cost V 7 bases and J 11 bases, with 9 bases left between them. The CDR3 spans 9 residues. DNA of the CDR3: TGTGCCAGCTGTGGGTGGGCTTTCTTT. It encodes CASCGWAFF.

This clone was detected only once. The rearrangement uses TRBV12-5 and TRBJ2-7; maybe TRBD1 (5 bases). Between the trimmed V and J ends, which lost 3 bases and 2 bases, there was a span of 8 bases. Germline loops: CDR1 LGHNT, CDR2 FRNRAP. The CDR3 length is 13 residues. The DNA of the CDR3 is TGTGCTAGTGGTTTAAGGGGAACCTACGAGCAGTACTTC. It translates to CASGLRGTYEQYF.

This chain joins TRBV6-6 and TRBJ2-6; D not resolved. V shed 4 bases and J shed 2 bases, with 0 bases lying between them. There are 12 residues in the CDR3. Per germline, CDR1 MNHNY and CDR2 SVGAGI (reference sequence). The CDR3 nucleotides read TGTGCCAGCAGTTCTGGGGCCAACGTCCTGACTTTC. It encodes CASSSGANVLTF.

The J gene is TRBJ2-6, the V gene TRBV21-1; TRBD2 is the table's D call, not checked against the DNA. TRBV21-1 corresponds to a pseudogene. This CDR3 comprises 17 residues. CDR3 sequence reads: CASVVVNSNSGANVLTF. The CDR3, as DNA: TGTGCCAGCGTAGTCGTGAACTCAAACTCTGGGGCCAACGTCCTGACTTTC.